Below are 20 T cell receptor beta chains sequenced from a single sample in a study of cytomegalovirus exposure and HLA in healthy donors. 13 Jbeta primers and 60 Vbeta primers were used for the PCR. Produced via immunoSEQ multiplex PCR; TCRdb's table is partial and in-frame only. The sample includes roughly 100,000 clones, approximately 80% of them seen just once. The specimen was PBMCs. The receptor source for this set is a female donor in good health and CMV-seropositive.

This chain links TRBV15 with TRBJ2-5, with 7 bases identical to TRBD2. The CDR3 contains 13 residues. Germline loops: CDR1 LNHNV, CDR2 YYDKDF (reference sequence). Losses at the gene ends were 3 bases for V and 3 bases for J; bases not matched to a gene: 1. The DNA of the CDR3 is TGTGCCACCAGCAGGAGCGGGGAAGAGACCCAGTACTTC. Protein sequence: CATSRSGEETQYF.

This clone was picked up one time. This chain connects TRBV15 to TRBJ2-1, with 8 nucleotides matching TRBD1. The CDR3 is 15 residues long. Per the germline V gene, CDR1 is LNHNV and CDR2 is YYDKDF (reference sequence). V lost 0 bases, J lost 5 bases, and 3 bases stayed unmatched. Here the CDR3 DNA reads TGTGCCACCAGCAGAGACGGACAGGGCAACAATGAGCAGTTCTTC. It is translated as CATSRDGQGNNEQFF.

Concerning this clone: Mismatch with germline at one junction end may stem from a read error. The chain couples TRBV18 to TRBJ2-6; D is possibly TRBD1 (5 bases). The CDR3 contains 19 residues. CDR1 and CDR2 (germline): KGHSH, LQKENI. The CDR3 sequence: CTSSPGVYRSSSGANVLTF. CDR3 coding DNA: TGTACCAGCTCACCAGGAGTATACAGGTCCAGCTCTGGGGCCAACGTCCTGACTTTC.

This chain connects TRBV11-3 to TRBJ1-1, with D possibly matching TRBD1 (5 bases). V was trimmed by 0 bases and J by 2 bases, leaving 10 bases between them. The germline V gene has CDR1 SGHNT and CDR2 YENEEA. This CDR3 is 15 amino acids long. As DNA, the CDR3 is TGTGCCAGCAGCTTAGATGGCAGGGTCAACACTGAAGCTTTCTTT. Its protein product is CASSLDGRVNTEAFF.

The V and J genes are TRBV9 and TRBJ1-5; D gene ambiguous. Germline CDR1 is SGDLS and CDR2 is YYNGEE. This CDR3 contains 14 residues. V was trimmed by 0 bases and J by 7 bases, leaving 11 bases between them. CDR3 bases: TGTGCCAGCAGCGTAGGGCAGGCTGGACAGCCCCAGCATTTT. As protein: CASSVGQAGQPQHF.

The chain recombines TRBV19 with TRBJ2-5; possibly TRBD1 for D (6 bases). The ends were cut back, 1 base at V and 1 base at J, with 13 bases in the middle. CDR1 and CDR2 from the germline V gene are LNHDA and SQIVND (reference sequence). This CDR3 has 16 amino acids. The CDR3 nucleotides are TGTGCCAGTAGTATAGGATTCAGGGGTTCCCAAGAGACCCAGTACTTC. Translated, it gives CASSIGFRGSQETQYF. The complete variable domain, with remaining parts taken from reference TRBV19 and TRBJ2-5, reads DGGITQSPKYLFRKEGQNVTLSCEQNLNHDAMYWYRQDPGQGLRLIYYSQIVNDFQKGDIAEGYSVSREKKESFPLTVTSAQKNPTAFYLCASSIGFRGSQETQYFGPGTRLLVL.

This rearrangement joins TRBV6-5 to TRBJ1-1, with D unclear. The CDR3 has 14 residues. CDR1 and CDR2 (germline): MNHEY, SVGAGI. With 6 bases removed from V and 1 base from J, the gap between germline ends came to 12 bases. The CDR3 sequence is CASSPRGRNTEAFF. CDR3 DNA sequence: TGTGCCAGCAGCCCCCGGGGAAGGAACACTGAAGCTTTCTTT.

This chain joins TRBV30 and TRBJ1-2; 9 bases align to TRBD1. Germline assignment: CDR1 GTSNPN and CDR2 SVGIG (reference sequence). Trimming took 6 bases from V and 8 from J; bases not matched to a gene: 7. The CDR3 has 12 amino acids. The CDR3 loop reads CACRDRAGGYTF. CDR3 coding DNA: TGTGCCTGCCGGGACAGGGCCGGGGGCTACACCTTC.

The chain combines TRBV28 with TRBJ1-2; D is perhaps TRBD1 (6 bases). CDR3 length: 14 amino acids. Trimming shortened V by 7 bases and J by 0 bases, and 12 bases separated the two germline ends. The V gene's germline CDR1 is MDHEN and CDR2 SYDVKM. CDR3 in amino acids: CASNPGAANYGYTF. CDR3 in DNA: TGTGCCAGCAACCCAGGGGCTGCTAACTATGGCTACACCTTC.

The V gene is TRBV5-6, the J gene TRBJ2-6; a possible D gene is TRBD2 (5 bases). Germline-derived CDR1 and CDR2 are SGHDT and YYEEEE. The CDR3 covers 15 residues. The germline V and J ends were trimmed by 5 bases and 1 base, with 10 bases remaining between them. The CDR3 region is CASSPRGSGANVLTF. The DNA for the CDR3 is TGTGCCAGCAGTCCACGGGGTTCTGGGGCCAACGTCCTGACTTTC.

The chain carries TRBV9 and TRBJ2-5, with 13 bases lining up with TRBD2. The J call may be incorrect, as the DNA end agrees better with TRBJ2-7. The length of the CDR3 is 15 residues. CDR1 and CDR2 from the germline V gene are SGDLS and YYNGEE. The CDR3 reads CAEPWTSGGPYEQYF. CDR3 coding DNA: TGTGCAGAACCTTGGACTAGCGGGGGACCCTACGAGCAGTACTTC.

This clone has just one count. The chain recombines TRBV7-2 with TRBJ2-7, with TRBD2 identical over 11 bases. Per germline, CDR1 SGHTA and CDR2 FQGNSA. CDR3 length: 16 amino acids. The J segment lost 2 bases and the V segment lost 7 bases, leaving 10 bases of the junction unmatched. Written as DNA, the CDR3 is TGTGCCAGCACGAATCGGCTAGCGGGGGGAACCTACGAGCAGTACTTC. It codes for CASTNRLAGGTYEQYF.

CDR3 sequence reads: CASSSLPQLAGRTDTQYF. Here the CDR3 DNA reads TGTGCCAGCAGCTCACTCCCCCAACTAGCGGGGCGCACAGATACGCAGTATTTT. The chain combines TRBV7-9 with TRBJ2-3; 10 bases are shared with TRBD2. V dropped 4 bases and J dropped 1; count of bases not matched to a gene: 11. This CDR3 is built from 18 residues. Germline CDR1 is SEHNR and CDR2 is FQNEAQ (reference sequence).

This clone was counted only a few times. CDR3: CASSRREGVYEQYF. CDR3 nucleotides: TGTGCCAGCAGCCGACGGGAGGGTGTTTACGAGCAGTACTTC. The rearrangement joins TRBV5-8 to TRBJ2-7, with TRBD2 matching 8 bases. Germline-derived CDR1 and CDR2 are SGHTS and YDEGEE. There are 14 residues in the CDR3. V dropped 4 bases and J dropped 4; count of bases not matched to a gene: 7.

Comment on this clone: Relative to the germline gene, one junction end is altered; a read error may explain this. This chain joins TRBV7-9 and TRBJ2-3; D unclear. CDR3 length: 16 amino acids. Per germline, CDR1 SEHNR and CDR2 FQNEAQ (reference sequence). The CDR3 loop reads CSSSPTLNYLGHTQYF. The CDR3 DNA reads as TGTTCCAGCAGCCCCACACTCAACTATCTAGGCCATACGCAGTATTTT.

A note on this clone: One junction end does not reproduce the germline sequence, and a read error may be involved. The chain is built from TRBV7-9 and TRBJ2-3; 10 bases map to TRBD2. The CDR3 has 17 residues. Germline V gene data show CDR1 as SEHNR and CDR2 as FQNEAQ (reference sequence). The CDR3 nucleotides are TGTTCCAGCAGCACGGGGGGGCTAGCGGGAGGCACAGATACGCAGTATTTT. Translating gives CSSSTGGLAGGTDTQYF.

The rearrangement joins TRBV5-4 to TRBJ1-4, with D hard to call. V lost 0 bases and J lost 7, with 13 bases in between. This CDR3 has 15 amino acids. Germline CDR1 and CDR2: SGHNT and YYREEE (reference sequence). In nucleotides, the CDR3 is TGTGCCAGCAGCTTGGCCGGCGCCGCGGGTGAAAAACTGTTTTTT. Its protein is CASSLAGAAGEKLFF.

V is TRBV6-6 and J is TRBJ1-5; 7 nucleotides match TRBD1. This CDR3 comprises 15 residues. Trimming took 6 bases from V and 0 from J; bases not matched to a gene: 5. Germline CDR1 reads MNHNY; CDR2 reads SVGAGI (reference sequence). The CDR3 protein is CASSPGQVSNQPQHF. The CDR3 bases are TGTGCCAGCAGCCCTGGACAGGTTAGCAATCAGCCCCAGCATTTT.

The rearrangement joins TRBV21-1 to TRBJ2-3; the D call of TRBD1 is as the table states it, not checked on the DNA. TRBV21-1 is assigned pseudogene status. This CDR3 contains 16 residues. The CDR3 here is CASSKDGGQSTDTQYF. The CDR3 bases are TGTGCCAGCAGCAAAGATGGAGGACAGAGCACAGATACGCAGTATTTT.

This clone came up a few times. The chain has TRBV25-1 and TRBJ2-7; D uncertain. CDR1 is MGHDK, CDR2 SYGVNS, per germline. Trimming left V 7 bases short and J 1 base short, with 11 bases between. There are 13 residues in the CDR3. DNA of the CDR3: TGTGCCAGCACCCCCCCTTTGTCCTACGAGCAGTACTTC. This sequence encodes CASTPPLSYEQYF.